The 29 T cell receptor beta chains reported below all come from one sample, sequenced in a study of cytomegalovirus exposure and HLA in healthy donors. Researchers ran the PCR with 60 Vbeta and 13 Jbeta primers. The data were produced by immunoSEQ multiplex PCR, yet TCRdb's version contains in-frame clones alone and is incomplete. The repertoire consists of about 160,000 clones, with approximately 88% occurring once and the leading ten covering around 0.98%. The sequenced sample was PBMCs. These receptor sequences come from a man aged 25-45 years in good health and CMV-seronegative.

Here the CDR3 reads CASSQDAQGRNTIYF. The CDR3 region has the DNA TGCGCCAGCAGCCAAGATGCGCAGGGCAGAAACACCATATATTTT. The chain recombines TRBV4-3 with TRBJ1-3; tentative D call: TRBD1 (5 bases). V lost 0 bases and J lost 5, with 11 bases in between. The CDR3 extends over 15 amino acids. CDR1 LGHNA and CDR2 YSLEER come from the germline V gene.

This clone was recorded once. The genes are TRBV28 and TRBJ2-5; D gene ambiguous. The J call may be incorrect, as the DNA end agrees better with TRBJ2-7. This CDR3 comprises 13 residues. Germline V lookup: CDR1 MDHEN, CDR2 SYDVKM. Written as DNA, the CDR3 is TGTGCCAGCAGTTTGGGCCAGTCCTACGAGCAGTACTTC. It codes for CASSLGQSYEQYF.

This clone was counted only a few times. The rearrangement uses TRBV5-4 and TRBJ1-3; 11 bases map to TRBD1. This CDR3 spans 16 amino acids. V gave up 3 bases and J gave up 0 bases; unmatched junction bases: 2. The germline gives CDR1 SGHNT, CDR2 YYREEE (reference sequence). This CDR3 reads CASSWGQGVSGNTIYF. CDR3 DNA: TGTGCCAGCAGCTGGGGACAGGGGGTCTCTGGAAACACCATATATTTT.

The chain employs TRBV14 and TRBJ1-3; D is perhaps TRBD1 (6 bases). The CDR3 is 16 amino acids. The ends were cut back, 3 bases at V and 4 bases at J, with 16 bases in the middle. In germline, CDR1 is SGHDN, CDR2 FVKESK. The CDR3 spells CASSHFGRGSGNTIYF. The CDR3 nucleotides are TGTGCCAGCAGCCACTTTGGCAGGGGATCGGGAAACACCATATATTTT.

The rearrangement joins TRBV11-3 to TRBJ1-1, with D possibly matching TRBD1 (5 bases). V was shortened by 1 base and J by 4 bases, with 7 bases between the two germline ends. From germline, CDR1 is SGHNT and CDR2 YENEEA. This CDR3 is built from 13 residues. The CDR3 here is CASSLGQGTEAFF. CDR3 bases: TGTGCCAGCAGCTTAGGTCAGGGCACTGAAGCTTTCTTT.

The chain links TRBV5-5 to TRBJ2-2; 10 nucleotides match TRBD1. The CDR3 is 15 amino acids. V gave up 4 bases and J gave up 5 bases; unmatched junction bases: 5. CDR1 is SGHKS, CDR2 YYEKEE, per germline (reference sequence). The CDR3 bases are TGTGCCAGCAGCGAGACAGGGGGCTGGACCGGGGAGCTGTTTTTT. Translation gives CASSETGGWTGELFF.

Only a few counts were recorded for this clone. The V gene is TRBV2, the J gene TRBJ1-1, with TRBD1 as a possible D gene (5 bases). Trimming shortened V by 4 bases and J by 3 bases, and 9 bases separated the two germline ends. Germline-derived CDR1 and CDR2 are SNHLY and FYNNEI. This CDR3 spans 13 amino acids. DNA for the CDR3: TGTGCCAGCAGTGTTATCAGGGACACTGAAGCTTTCTTT. It translates to CASSVIRDTEAFF.

The chain employs TRBV5-1 and TRBJ1-1, with D possibly matching TRBD1 (6 bases). Germline values: CDR1 SGHRS, CDR2 YFSETQ. The CDR3 is made up of 14 amino acids. Trimming left V 6 bases short and J 2 bases short, with 14 bases between. DNA for the CDR3: TGCGCCAGCAAACCGCAGGGGACCAACACTGAAGCTTTCTTT. Its protein product is CASKPQGTNTEAFF.

V usage is TRBV10-3 and J usage is TRBJ2-7; 7 bases map to TRBD2. Germline CDR1 and CDR2: ENHRY and SYGVKD. V lost 4 bases, J lost 4 bases, and 13 bases stayed unmatched. The length of the CDR3 is 16 residues. CDR3 sequence: CAISAPTGGGSYEQYF. CDR3 nucleotide sequence: TGTGCCATCAGTGCACCGACGGGGGGAGGTTCTTACGAGCAGTACTTC.

In its sample, this clone was seen a few times. The chain employs TRBV28 and TRBJ2-7; possibly TRBD1 for D (6 bases). Trimming took 10 bases from V and 3 from J, leaving 13 bases between them. There are 12 residues in the CDR3. Germline V gene lookup returns CDR1 MDHEN and CDR2 SYDVKM. In DNA, the CDR3 is TGTGCCACCAAAACGACAGGCTACGAGCAGTACTTC. Amino acid sequence: CATKTTGYEQYF.

This rearrangement joins TRBV4-1 to TRBJ1-1; 7 nucleotides line up with TRBD1. The CDR3 sequence is 16 residues long. The germline V gene encodes CDR1 MGHRA and CDR2 YSYEKL. With V trimmed by 7 bases and J by 0 bases, 11 bases remained unmatched. CDR3 DNA: TGCGCCAGCACCTCCGACAGGGCCCTAATGAACACTGAAGCTTTCTTT. Its protein product is CASTSDRALMNTEAFF.

The CDR3 reads CASSPLTTRSYNEQFF. The CDR3 DNA reads as TGTGCCAGCTCACCCCTGACTACCCGGAGTTACAATGAGCAGTTCTTC. The chain uses TRBV18 and TRBJ2-1; tentatively, D is TRBD2 (5 bases). With 3 bases removed from V and 4 bases from J, the gap between germline ends came to 16 bases. This CDR3 region has 16 residues. The V gene's germline CDR1 is KGHSH and CDR2 LQKENI.

The chain links TRBV25-1 to TRBJ2-1, with 11 bases that match TRBD1. This CDR3 is 16 amino acids long. V shed 4 bases, J shed 10 bases, and the junction held 12 bases outside the gene matches. The germline V gene encodes CDR1 MGHDK and CDR2 SYGVNS. DNA for the CDR3: TGTGCCAGCAGTGCTTATAGGACAGGGGGCGCGGGGGAGCAGTTCTTC. Translated, it gives CASSAYRTGGAGEQFF.

The chain employs TRBV5-1 and TRBJ2-5; the match to TRBD2 covers 8 bases. There are 17 residues in the CDR3. Germline V CDR1 and CDR2: SGHRS, YFSETQ. Germline trimming cut 5 bases from V and 4 bases from J; bases unmatched to any gene: 16. CDR3 DNA: TGCGCCAGCAGGCCAACTAAGGGACTGGCGGGGGGAGAGACCCAGTACTTC. Protein product: CASRPTKGLAGGETQYF.

In this sample, this clone turned up once. This rearrangement joins TRBV29-1 to TRBJ2-1, with D perhaps matching TRBD1 (6 bases). Germline-derived CDR1 and CDR2 are SQVTM and ANQGSEA. The CDR3 is made up of 12 amino acids. V lost 8 bases, J lost 8 bases, and 16 bases lay in between. CDR3 DNA: TGCAGCATACGGGAACAGGGTGATGAGCAGTTCTTC. Protein: CSIREQGDEQFF.

This rearrangement joins TRBV11-2 to TRBJ2-5; D might be TRBD1 (6 bases). This CDR3 is built from 15 residues. The V and J ends lost 2 bases and 1 base respectively, with 11 bases between them. The germline gives CDR1 SGHAT, CDR2 FQNNGV. The chain's CDR3 is CASSLQGSSQETQYF. The CDR3 DNA reads as TGTGCCAGCAGCTTACAGGGGAGTAGCCAAGAGACCCAGTACTTC.

The V and J genes are TRBV21-1 and TRBJ1-5; TRBD1, the D gene given by the table, was not confirmed from the DNA. TRBV21-1 is noted as a pseudogene. The length of the CDR3 is 20 residues. Written as DNA, the CDR3 is TGTGCCAGCAGCAAGGGGGCCGCGGGGACAGGGGGCAATAGCAATCAGCCCCAGCATTTT. This translates into CASSKGAAGTGGNSNQPQHF.

This chain joins TRBV5-1 and TRBJ2-5; no definite D call. The V gene lost 4 bases and the J gene lost 4 bases, with 8 bases spanning the gap. CDR1 SGHRS and CDR2 YFSETQ come from the germline V gene. This CDR3 comprises 12 residues. The CDR3 reads CASSPEAETQYF. Here the CDR3 DNA reads TGCGCCAGCAGCCCCGAAGCAGAGACCCAGTACTTC.

Concerning this clone itself: The germline gene is not matched at one end of the junction; a read error may be the cause. This sequence joins TRBV7-9 and TRBJ2-1; 15 nucleotides match TRBD2. Looked up from germline, CDR1 is SEHNR and CDR2 is FQNEAQ (reference sequence). This CDR3 has 18 amino acids. CDR3 region: CSSSSGLAGGRLENEQFF. The CDR3 DNA follows: TGTTCCAGCAGCTCGGGACTAGCGGGAGGCCGTTTAGAGAATGAGCAGTTCTTC.

The chain links TRBV4-1 to TRBJ2-5; 7 bases line up with TRBD1. The CDR3 is made up of 16 amino acids. The junction had 5 bases not matched to a gene; V was cut back by 0 bases and J by 1 base. The germline V gene has CDR1 MGHRA and CDR2 YSYEKL. CDR3 bases: TGCGCCAGCAGCCAAGAGTACGGGACAGCCCAAGAGACCCAGTACTTC. Translation: CASSQEYGTAQETQYF.

The chain uses TRBV5-1 and TRBJ1-4; 7 bases are a match to TRBD1. This CDR3 comprises 14 residues. CDR1 and CDR2 (germline): SGHRS, YFSETQ. Trimming cost V 4 bases and J 7 bases; bases outside gene matches: 7. The CDR3 nucleotides read TGCGCCAGCAGCCAGGGACAGCCAGGTGAAAAACTGTTTTTT. Protein sequence: CASSQGQPGEKLFF.

The chain employs TRBV11-3 and TRBJ2-5; 8 bases match TRBD2. Germline V gene data show CDR1 as SGHNT and CDR2 as YENEEA. V gave up 5 bases and J gave up 1 base; unmatched junction bases: 9. The CDR3 contains 16 residues. In DNA form, the CDR3 reads TGTGCCAGCAGCATTCTACAGACTAGCGCCCAAGAGACCCAGTACTTC. This gives the protein CASSILQTSAQETQYF.

This clone was counted only a few times. One end of the junction varies from germline; a read error may be responsible. The chain combines TRBV6-4 with TRBJ2-7, with 8 bases that match TRBD1. The CDR3 consists of 15 residues. CDR1 and CDR2 (germline): MRHNA, SNTAGT. The CDR3, as DNA: TGTGCCAGCAGAGTCGACAGGGGTCTTTCCTGCGAGCAGTACTTC. It codes for CASRVDRGLSCEQYF.

This clone was seen a few times. Germline is not matched at one junction end, which may reflect a read error. In nucleotides, the CDR3 is TGTTCCAGCAGCTTAATTTTGGGGGGGGGTACTGAAGCTTTCTTT. Translating it yields CSSSLILGGGTEAFF. This rearrangement joins TRBV7-9 to TRBJ1-1, with D perhaps matching TRBD1 (5 bases). Germline CDR1 reads SEHNR; CDR2 reads FQNEAQ (reference sequence). The CDR3 length is 15 residues.

The chain uses TRBV14 and TRBJ1-3; maybe TRBD1 (5 bases). CDR1 and CDR2 from the germline V gene are SGHDN and FVKESK. The length of the CDR3 is 15 residues. The germline V and J ends were trimmed by 0 bases and 5 bases, with 11 bases remaining between them. The CDR3 nucleotides read TGTGCCAGCAGCCAAGACACAAGGGGAAGAAACACCATATATTTT. Protein sequence: CASSQDTRGRNTIYF.

This chain joins TRBV15 and TRBJ2-1; TRBD2 matches 7 bases. This CDR3 has 14 amino acids. CDR1 is LNHNV, CDR2 YYDKDF, per germline (reference sequence). The J segment lost 9 bases and the V segment lost 5 bases, leaving 10 bases of the junction unmatched. CDR3 in DNA: TGTGCCACCAGCGGGGGGGTTGGGGCATCTGAGCAGTTCTTC. Translated, it gives CATSGGVGASEQFF.

This chain links TRBV18 with TRBJ1-4; D unresolved. This CDR3 is built from 14 residues. Trimming took 1 base from V and 5 from J, leaving 8 bases between them. Germline CDR1 reads KGHSH; CDR2 reads LQKENI. CDR3 nucleotides: TGTGCCAGCTCACCACGCCAGAAGAATGAAAAACTGTTTTTT. This encodes CASSPRQKNEKLFF.

V gene TRBV27 combines with J gene TRBJ1-1, with 7 bases lining up with TRBD1. The germline gives CDR1 MNHEY, CDR2 SMNVEV (reference sequence). The CDR3 consists of 14 residues. The J segment lost 0 bases and the V segment lost 5 bases, leaving 3 bases of the junction unmatched. In DNA form, the CDR3 reads TGTGCCAGCAGTCCGGGACAGCTGAACACTGAAGCTTTCTTT. Translation: CASSPGQLNTEAFF.

The chain employs TRBV10-3 and TRBJ2-7, with D unresolved. CDR1 and CDR2 (germline): ENHRY, SYGVKD. Trimming left V 4 bases short and J 0 bases short, with 13 bases between. This CDR3 comprises 15 residues. The CDR3 reads CAISGFEKSSYEQYF. CDR3 in DNA: TGTGCCATCAGTGGGTTCGAGAAGAGCTCCTACGAGCAGTACTTC.